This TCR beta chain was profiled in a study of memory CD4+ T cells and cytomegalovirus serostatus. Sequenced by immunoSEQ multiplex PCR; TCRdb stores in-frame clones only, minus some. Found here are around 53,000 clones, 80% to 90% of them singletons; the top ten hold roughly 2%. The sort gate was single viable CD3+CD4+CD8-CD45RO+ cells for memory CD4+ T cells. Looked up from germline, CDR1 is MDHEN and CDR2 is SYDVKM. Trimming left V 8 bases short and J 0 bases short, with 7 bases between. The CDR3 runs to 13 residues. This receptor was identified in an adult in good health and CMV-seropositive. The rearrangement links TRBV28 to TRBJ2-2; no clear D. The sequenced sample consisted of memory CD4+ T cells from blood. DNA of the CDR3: TGTGCCAGCTTAACTCCGAACACCGGGGAGCTGTTTTTT. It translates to CASLTPNTGELFF.